This T cell receptor (beta chain) was sequenced in a study of T cells in women clearing cervical HPV infection. Sequenced by immunoSEQ multiplex PCR; TCRdb stores in-frame clones only, minus some. The sample is made up of 25,000 to 35,000 clones, and the top ten hold 5% to 7.5% of it. V trimming: 5 bases; J trimming: 3 bases; junction bases outside the gene matches: 13. The CDR3 loop spans 15 amino acids. The germline CDR1 and CDR2 sequences are GTSNPN and SVGIG (reference sequence). This clone is labeled medium-sized based on frequency. Read sequence stops 3 residues before the CDR3 end, and the germline J gene provides the missing end.

The chain has TRBV30 and TRBJ2-7, with 7 bases lining up with TRBD1. Sequencing was performed on blood buffy coat. The clonotype was recovered from a woman aged 18 to 75 with a cervical HPV16 infection that either progressed to CIN3+ or cleared (not recorded which). Incomplete CDR3 DNA: TGTGCCTGGCCAGGACCGGGACAGAAATTCTACGAG. Amino acids: CAWPGPGQKFYE. The whole CDR3 is CAWPGPGQKFYEQYF.